This is a list of T cell receptor beta chains from one sample in a study of blood T cell repertoires in COVID-19. Clones were sequenced by immunoSEQ multiplex PCR, and TCRdb holds only the in-frame ones, with some missing. Of about 360,000 clones in the sample, 88% were seen once. What was sequenced was PBMCs or T cells enriched from blood (not recorded which). Every receptor here comes from a woman in her thirties or forties with acute COVID-19. The CDR3 runs from the conserved cysteine through the conserved F or W. The D gene is left open where the match is weak. The size of a clone is reported for some rows only, either as once, few or many, or as a class for expanded clones.

d_call clone_size j_call v_call cdr3_nt cdr3_aa
TRBD1 once TRBJ1-2 TRBV5-1 TGCGCCAGCAGCCCAGTACAGGGGCTATACTATGGCTACACCTTC CASSPVQGLYYGYTF
TRBD1 - TRBJ2-3 TRBV7-9 TGTGCCAGCAGGCAGGGGGCAGCAGATACGCAGTATTTT CASRQGAADTQYF
- - TRBJ2-2 TRBV2 TGTGCCAGCAGAGCAGGGGTGGCCGCCGGGGAGCTGTTTTTT CASRAGVAAGELFF
- - TRBJ2-2 TRBV12-5 TGTGCTAGTGGTTTGAGCACAGGGTGGACCGGGGAGCTGTTTTTT CASGLSTGWTGELFF
- - TRBJ2-5 TRBV5-1 TGCGCCAGCAGCCGGACGGGAAAAGAGACCCAGTACTTC CASSRTGKETQYF
- - TRBJ2-7 TRBV3-1/TRBV3-2 TGTGCCAGCAGCCAAGGGTCGTCGACTTTCTACGAGCAGTACTTC CASSQGSSTFYEQYF
- - TRBJ2-2 TRBV5-1 TGCGCCAGCAGGGCTCCGGGCACCGGGGAGCTGTTTTTT CASRAPGTGELFF
- - TRBJ1-5 TRBV5-5 TGTGCCAGCAGCTTGGCACAGGGTGACAATCGGCCCCAGCATTTT CASSLAQGDNRPQHF
- - TRBJ1-1 TRBV4-1 TGCGCCAGCAGCCATACGGCGGGGACTGAAGCTTTCTTT CASSHTAGTEAFF
- once TRBJ2-1 TRBV7-9 TGTGCCAGCAGCTTAAGTAGATCAGGGGGGTCGGACAATGAGCAGTTCTTC CASSLSRSGGSDNEQFF
TRBD2 once TRBJ2-2 TRBV18 TGTGCCAGCTCACCACCGGCGAGCGGGGGCGCCACCGGGGAGCTGTTTTTT CASSPPASGGATGELFF
TRBD1 few TRBJ1-2 TRBV10-3 TGTGCCATCAGTGAGTCTGTACAGGGGCATGGCTACACCTTC CAISESVQGHGYTF
- - TRBJ1-5 TRBV9 TGTGCCAGCAGCCTCGGAGGGGATGGTTGGAATCAGCCCCAGCATTTT CASSLGGDGWNQPQHF
- once TRBJ2-7 TRBV18 TGTGCCAGCTCACCAATTGGCGGACAGACCTACGAGCAGTACTTC CASSPIGGQTYEQYF
- - TRBJ1-6 TRBV27 TGTGCCAGCAGTTTAGGTCTGCTCTCGAGCCTCCACTTT CASSLGLLSSLHF
TRBD1 - TRBJ2-1 TRBV5-4 TGTGCCAGCAGCCTTATGGACAGGGACGAAGTGAAGCAGTTCTTC CASSLMDRDEVKQFF
- - TRBJ1-5 TRBV27 TGTGCCAGCACCACGGGACACGGCAGCCAGCCCCAGCATTTT CASTTGHGSQPQHF
- - TRBJ2-7 TRBV5-6 TGTGCCAGCAGCTTGACTACCGGGAGCTACGAGCAGTACTTC CASSLTTGSYEQYF
TRBD1 - TRBJ1-4 TRBV2 TGTGCCAGCAGGCACCCCGGGACAGGAGGAAAAAAACTGTTTTTT CASRHPGTGGKKLFF
- - TRBJ1-1 TRBV5-1 TGCGCCAGCAGCTCCGGGGTTTTGAACACTGAAGCTTTCTTT CASSSGVLNTEAFF
TRBD2 - TRBJ2-4 TRBV3-1/TRBV3-2 TGTGCCAGCAGCCCACGACTGGGCAGCGGGGAAGCCAAAAACATTCAGTACTTC CASSPRLGSGEAKNIQYF
- - TRBJ2-1 TRBV3-1/TRBV3-2 TGTGCCAGCAGCCAAGATCCCAGTGGGGGCCACAATGAGCAGTTCTTC CASSQDPSGGHNEQFF
TRBD2 - TRBJ2-1 TRBV2 TGTGCCAGCAGTACCACTAGCGGGGTGTACAATGAGCAGTTCTTC CASSTTSGVYNEQFF
- - TRBJ2-3 TRBV7-9 TGTGCCAGCAGCTTAGGTACACCCCAAGATACGCAGTATTTT CASSLGTPQDTQYF
- - TRBJ2-6 TRBV6-5 TGTGCCAGCAGAGGGGGATCTTGGGCCAACGTCCTGACTTTC CASRGGSWANVLTF